Below are 9 T cell receptor beta chains sequenced from a single sample in a study of blood T cells in healthy people across ages (dated by TCRdb to between 2014 and 2017). Receptor amplification or capture employed 5' RACE. Data came from an Illumina HiSeq 2500. A second PCR of roughly 6 to 11 cycles was run with a J-beta primer mix and a sample-barcoded 5' primer. TCRdb reran the public reads through fastp at Q25 and MiXCR, keeping productive beta chains. Under each unique CDR3 protein, matching rows form one entry showing the most common genes and DNA. For this sample the table gives about 570,000 distinct CDR3 sequences, of which 27% were detected only once. The ten top clones hold about 18% of the sample. The sequencing sample was made of blood. Receptor source: a woman in her 70s in good health.

The chain recombines TRBV21-1 with TRBJ2-3; TRBD1 was called by the table and not checked on the DNA. TRBV21-1 is flagged as a pseudogene. The CDR3 is 16 amino acids. As DNA, the CDR3 is TGTGCCAGCAGCAAAGCGGCAGGGTTCCGTGCAGATACGCAGTATTTT. Protein: CASSKAAGFRADTQYF.

The chain is built from TRBV24-1 and TRBJ2-3; 8 bases map to TRBD2. CDR3 length equals 15 residues. The germline V gene encodes CDR1 KGHDR and CDR2 SFDVKD. Germline trimming cut 5 bases from V and 4 bases from J; bases unmatched to any gene: 7. The CDR3 sequence is CATSGGTSGSDTQYF. Here the CDR3 DNA reads TGTGCCACCAGTGGAGGAACTAGCGGTTCAGATACGCAGTATTTT.

The J gene is TRBJ2-4, the V gene TRBV12-3 or TRBV12-4; TRBD1 aligns across 7 bases. CDR3 length equals 16 residues. J gave up 3 bases and V 3 bases, and 8 bases lay outside the gene matches. The chain's CDR3 is CASSFGAGGVKNIQYF. CDR3 sequence (DNA): TGTGCCAGCAGTTTCGGGGCAGGGGGAGTCAAAAACATTCAGTACTTC.

The sample holds a few counts of this clonotype. The rearrangement links TRBV27 to TRBJ2-5; D possibly corresponds to TRBD2 (5 bases). This CDR3 spans 13 amino acids. Trimming took off 4 bases at V and 2 bases at J, with 8 bases between the two ends. Germline V gene data show CDR1 as MNHEY and CDR2 as SMNVEV (reference sequence). CDR3: CASSYSDQETQYF. The DNA of the CDR3 is TGTGCCAGCAGTTATAGCGATCAAGAGACCCAGTACTTC.

Concerning this clonotype itself: The germline gene is not matched at one end of the junction; a read error may be the cause. The V and J genes are TRBV12-3 or TRBV12-4 and TRBJ1-3; D gene unclear. The CDR3 is made up of 14 amino acids. CDR3 sequence (DNA): TGTGCCAGCAGTTTTGCGGTGGCAGGAAACACCATACATTTT. Amino acids: CASSFAVAGNTIHF.

This clonotype has at least ten counts. The J gene is TRBJ1-2, the V gene TRBV7-2; tentatively, D is TRBD1 (5 bases). The CDR3 loop spans 14 amino acids. V lost 1 base and J lost 2, with 8 bases in between. Germline V gene data show CDR1 as SGHTA and CDR2 as FQGNSA. This chain's CDR3 is CASSLGGGNYGYTF. The CDR3, as DNA: TGTGCCAGCAGCTTAGGGGGGGGAAACTATGGCTACACCTTC.

This chain uses TRBV9 with TRBJ2-3, with D perhaps matching TRBD2 (6 bases). The CDR3 has 16 residues. Germline lookup yields CDR1 SGDLS and CDR2 YYNGEE. V was pared by 2 bases and J by 2 bases, with 15 bases between. As DNA, the CDR3 is TGTGCCAGCAGCGTCGTGGCCGGGGAGGCCACAGATACGCAGTATTTT. This codes for CASSVVAGEATDTQYF.

The chain uses TRBV5-1 and TRBJ2-5, with 9 bases identical to TRBD1. V shed 6 bases, J shed 7 bases, and the junction held 10 bases outside the gene matches. The CDR3 sequence is 14 residues long. Germline values: CDR1 SGHRS, CDR2 YFSETQ. The CDR3 region has the DNA TGCGCCAGCAAGAAGGGGACAGGGCTCGGGACCCAGTACTTC. Translating gives CASKKGTGLGTQYF.

This clonotype was picked up a small number of times. The chain has TRBV27 and TRBJ1-2; 7 nucleotides align to TRBD1. Germline CDR1 and CDR2: MNHEY and SMNVEV (reference sequence). There are 15 residues in the CDR3. Losses at the gene ends were 2 bases for V and 8 bases for J; bases not matched to a gene: 11. CDR3 coding DNA: TGTGCCAGCAGTTTAAAGGGGGCGAGTTTCGGGGGCTACACCTTC. Encoded protein: CASSLKGASFGGYTF.